Presented here are 21 T cell receptor beta chains from one specimen sequenced in a study of CD8 T cells in Susac syndrome. An amount of RNA that ranged from roughly 0.5 to 1 ug was reverse transcribed with random hexamers. TCRdb reprocessed the immunoSEQ multiplex PCR reads via MiXCR and lists one record per CDR3 protein. The sample lists more than 150,000 distinct CDR3 sequences, approximately 95% seen once, with around 0.12% in the top ten. Input material: CD4+ T cells from PBMCs. The receptors come from a human donor with Susac syndrome.

The genes are TRBV4-2 and TRBJ2-1; no reliable D call. V was pared by 4 bases and J by 5 bases, with 9 bases between. CDR1 is LGHNA, CDR2 YNFKEQ, per germline. The CDR3 sequence is 13 residues long. CDR3 protein: CASSPTADNEQFF. The CDR3, as DNA: TGTGCCAGCAGCCCCACGGCAGACAATGAGCAGTTCTTC.

The chain couples TRBV12-3 or TRBV12-4 to TRBJ2-7, with TRBD2 matching 8 bases. CDR3 length equals 15 residues. Germline trimming cut 3 bases from V and 4 bases from J; bases unmatched to any gene: 8. This CDR3 reads CASSLLRAGGYEQYF. Here the CDR3 DNA reads TGTGCCAGCAGTTTGCTGAGGGCGGGGGGTTACGAGCAGTACTTC.

This chain joins TRBV30 and TRBJ1-2; 7 bases are a match to TRBD1. Germline values: CDR1 GTSNPN, CDR2 SVGIG (reference sequence). This CDR3 has 12 residues. V lost 5 bases, J lost 6 bases, and 6 bases stayed unmatched. In DNA, the CDR3 is TGTGCCTGGGCAGACAGGGAGGATGGCTACACCTTC. Translating it yields CAWADREDGYTF.

The chain is built from TRBV3-1 and TRBJ2-5; weak D call: TRBD2 (5 bases). Per germline, CDR1 LGHDT and CDR2 YNNKEL (reference sequence). The CDR3 contains 14 residues. The V end was cut by 5 bases, the J end by 5 bases, with 15 bases between. The CDR3 bases are TGTGCCAGCAGCTCAGACCCTACTAGTGAGACCCAGTACTTC. Translating gives CASSSDPTSETQYF.

The chain recombines TRBV25-1 with TRBJ1-1; no clear D. The V gene lost 3 bases and the J gene lost 1 base, with 6 bases spanning the gap. Germline V lookup: CDR1 MGHDK, CDR2 SYGVNS. CDR3 length equals 13 residues. The CDR3: CASSEPGNTEAFF. The CDR3 bases are TGTGCCAGCAGTGAGCCGGGGAACACTGAAGCTTTCTTT.

The chain is built from TRBV11-2 and TRBJ1-3, with 7 nucleotides matching TRBD1. V dropped 6 bases and J dropped 4; count of bases not matched to a gene: 0. Germline CDR1 reads SGHAT; CDR2 reads FQNNGV. The CDR3 is made up of 12 amino acids. CDR3 protein: CASRTGGNTIYF. The DNA for the CDR3 is TGTGCCAGCAGGACAGGGGGAAACACCATATATTTT.

V and J are TRBV5-6 and TRBJ2-4; D gene uncertain. The V gene lost 7 bases and the J gene lost 8 bases, with 19 bases spanning the gap. Germline CDR1 SGHDT, CDR2 YYEEEE. The CDR3 sequence is 14 residues long. The CDR3 coding sequence is TGTGCCAGCTTACCATTGAGATCAGAGGACATTCAGTACTTC. This translates into CASLPLRSEDIQYF.

The chain recombines TRBV30 with TRBJ2-2, with D perhaps TRBD2 (6 bases). The CDR3 consists of 14 residues. Germline CDR1 and CDR2: GTSNPN and SVGIG (reference sequence). V lost 0 bases and J 7 bases, leaving 12 bases between the germline ends. CDR3: CAWSVMTRSGELFF. In nucleotides, the CDR3 is TGTGCCTGGAGTGTAATGACTAGGAGCGGGGAGCTGTTTTTT.

The V call is TRBV12-3 or TRBV12-4, the J call TRBJ2-5; weak D call: TRBD2 (6 bases). Trimming cost V 3 bases and J 2 bases, with 10 bases left between them. This CDR3 has 14 residues. In DNA, the CDR3 is TGTGCCAGCAGTTTTAACGGGGGACAAGAGACCCAGTACTTC. Its protein product is CASSFNGGQETQYF.

This rearrangement joins TRBV7-2 to TRBJ1-2; D possibly corresponds to TRBD1 (5 bases). Per the germline V gene, CDR1 is SGHTA and CDR2 is FQGNSA. This CDR3 comprises 12 residues. The ends were cut back, 5 bases at V and 8 bases at J, with 12 bases in the middle. The DNA of the CDR3 is TGTGCCAGCAGCCCCCGCGGGGACGGCTACACCTTC. It codes for CASSPRGDGYTF.

V is TRBV18 and J is TRBJ1-1, with D perhaps TRBD1 (5 bases). This CDR3 has 14 residues. Trimming took off 3 bases at V and 2 bases at J, with 10 bases between the two ends. The germline V gene encodes CDR1 KGHSH and CDR2 LQKENI. In nucleotides, the CDR3 is TGTGCCAGCTCACCGGGACGGGCAAACACTGAAGCTTTCTTT. Its translation is CASSPGRANTEAFF.

The rearrangement joins TRBV5-4 to TRBJ1-6; D is unclear. The V end was cut by 0 bases, the J end by 11 bases, with 9 bases between. This CDR3 spans 13 amino acids. From germline, CDR1 is SGHNT and CDR2 YYREEE (reference sequence). The CDR3 region is CASSLETIAPLHF. DNA of the CDR3: TGTGCCAGCAGCTTGGAGACAATTGCACCCCTCCACTTT. The variable domain in full, completed from reference TRBV5-4 and TRBJ1-6, reads ETGVTQSPTHLIKTRGQQVTLRCSSQSGHNTVSWYQQALGQGPQFIFQYYREEENGRGNFPPRFSGLQFPNYSSELNVNALELDDSALYLCASSLETIAPLHFGNGTRLTVT.

The V gene is TRBV4-3, the J gene TRBJ2-6; the D gene is possibly TRBD1 (6 bases). Per the germline V gene, CDR1 is LGHNA and CDR2 is YSLEER. V was cut by 0 bases and J by 0 bases, with 15 bases left in between. This CDR3 has 19 residues. The CDR3 bases are TGCGCCAGCAGCCAAGATTACGCAGGGGCCCCCTCTGGGGCCAACGTCCTGACTTTC. Encoded protein: CASSQDYAGAPSGANVLTF.

The V gene is TRBV20-1, the J gene TRBJ1-1; weak D call: TRBD1 (6 bases). V shed 8 bases and J shed 4 bases, with 17 bases lying between them. Germline CDR1 and CDR2: DFQATT and SNEGSKA (reference sequence). This CDR3 has 13 amino acids. CDR3 nucleotide sequence: TGCAGTCCCAGAACAGGGTCGGGCACTGAAGCTTTCTTT. This codes for CSPRTGSGTEAFF.

The V gene is TRBV12-3 or TRBV12-4, the J gene TRBJ2-1; 10 nucleotides match TRBD2. The CDR3 has 14 residues. Trimming at V came to 6 bases and at J to 8 bases, leaving 7 bases not matched to a gene. CDR3 bases: TGTGCCAGCAGATATTGGACTAGCGGCGATGAGCAGTTCTTC. Amino acid sequence: CASRYWTSGDEQFF.

The chain recombines TRBV4-2 with TRBJ1-2, with TRBD1 identical over 9 bases. The germline V gene has CDR1 LGHNA and CDR2 YNFKEQ. CDR3 length: 16 residues. The junction had 10 bases not matched to a gene; V was cut back by 4 bases and J by 4 bases. The CDR3 region is CASSPPNRGPSYGYTF. Written as DNA, the CDR3 is TGTGCCAGCAGCCCTCCGAACAGGGGGCCCTCCTATGGCTACACCTTC.

This clonotype has a single count. The chain carries TRBV28 and TRBJ2-1, with D uncertain. CDR3 size: 11 residues. Per germline, CDR1 MDHEN and CDR2 SYDVKM. Deletions cut 5 bases from V and 7 bases from J, with 6 bases between. The CDR3 sequence: CASSTSNEQFF. The DNA for the CDR3 is TGTGCCAGCAGTACATCAAATGAGCAGTTCTTC. Looking up the rest from reference TRBV28 and TRBJ2-1 gives the full variable domain: DVKVTQSSRYLVKRTGEKVFLECVQDMDHENMFWYRQDPGLGLRLIYFSYDVKMKEKGDIPEGYSVSREKKERFSLILESASTNQTSMYLCASSTSNEQFFGPGTRLTVL.

The V and J genes are TRBV6-2 or TRBV6-3 and TRBJ2-7, with 8 bases matching TRBD1. Germline trimming cut 4 bases from V and 1 base from J; bases unmatched to any gene: 3. Germline CDR1 and CDR2: MNHEY and SVGEGT. CDR3 length: 14 amino acids. The CDR3: CASSSRDRSYEQYF. The CDR3 nucleotides read TGTGCCAGCAGTTCCCGGGACAGGTCCTACGAGCAGTACTTC.

The J gene is TRBJ1-4, the V gene TRBV7-9, with TRBD1 as a possible D gene (5 bases). This CDR3 region has 14 residues. V was clipped by 3 bases and J by 7 bases, with 12 bases between them. Per the germline V gene, CDR1 is SEHNR and CDR2 is FQNEAQ (reference sequence). CDR3 sequence: CASSFGQGGEKLFF. CDR3 bases: TGTGCCAGCAGCTTTGGGCAGGGTGGTGAAAAACTGTTTTTT.

In its sample, this clonotype was seen once. The chain links TRBV30 to TRBJ1-4; D is unresolved. Trimming stripped 4 bases from V and 8 bases from J, with 14 bases between. Germline CDR1 GTSNPN, CDR2 SVGIG (reference sequence). The CDR3 extends over 13 amino acids. In DNA form, the CDR3 reads TGTGCCTGGAATGAGGGAACGGGAGAAAAACTGTTTTTT. Translating it yields CAWNEGTGEKLFF. The full variable domain, its missing parts supplied by reference TRBV30 and TRBJ1-4, is SQTIHQWPATLVQPVGSPLSLECTVEGTSNPNLYWYRQAAGRGLQLLFYSVGIGQISSEVPQNLSASRPQDRQFILSSKKLLLSDSGFYLCAWNEGTGEKLFFGSGTQLSVL.

The chain has TRBV6-2 or TRBV6-3 and TRBJ2-4; 9 nucleotides agree with TRBD1. Unmatched junction bases numbered 12, after V lost 4 bases and J lost 5 bases. The CDR3 loop spans 17 amino acids. CDR1 is MNHEY and CDR2 is SVGEGT in the germline V gene. CDR3 protein: CASSSFPTGGRENIQYF. DNA for the CDR3: TGTGCCAGCAGTTCATTCCCTACAGGGGGCAGAGAAAACATTCAGTACTTC.